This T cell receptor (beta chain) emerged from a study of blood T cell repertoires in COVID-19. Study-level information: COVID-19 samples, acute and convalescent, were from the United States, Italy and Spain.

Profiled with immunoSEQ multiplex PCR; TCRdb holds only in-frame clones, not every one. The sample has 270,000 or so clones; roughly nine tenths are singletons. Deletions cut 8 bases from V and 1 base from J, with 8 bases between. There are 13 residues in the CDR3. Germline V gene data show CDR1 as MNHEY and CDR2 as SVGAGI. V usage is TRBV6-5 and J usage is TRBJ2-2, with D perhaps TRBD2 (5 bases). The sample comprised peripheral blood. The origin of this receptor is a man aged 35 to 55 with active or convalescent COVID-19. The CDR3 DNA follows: TGTGCCAGCCAGGAGGAGAACACCGGGGAGCTGTTTTTT. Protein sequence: CASQEENTGELFF.